This paragraph covers one T cell receptor (beta chain) sequence. The sample comes from a study of control samples from healthy donors and cancer patients. This CDR3 spans 15 amino acids. Per germline, CDR1 MNHNS and CDR2 SASEGT. Trimming stripped 3 bases from V and 0 bases from J, with 11 bases between. Generated by immunoSEQ multiplex PCR, the TCRdb table keeps only in-frame clones and is missing some. The repertoire consists of 100,000 to 150,000 clones, with 92% occurring once and the leading ten covering roughly 0.54%. The receptor comes from an elderly man with head and neck cancer. Sequenced material: PBMCs. The chain has TRBV6-1 and TRBJ2-5; tentative D call: TRBD1 (5 bases). CDR3 DNA: TGTGCCAGCAGTGAGCAGGGTTTGTACCAAGAGACCCAGTACTTC. Translated: CASSEQGLYQETQYF.